Below, 8 T cell receptor beta chains from the same sample are listed, as sequenced in a study of T-cell memory formation after mild COVID-19. TCRdb re-called the 5' RACE reads through MiXCR, storing one row per CDR3 protein. The repertoire holds 300,000 to 350,000 distinct CDR3 sequences, with roughly 13% as singletons. Sequenced input: PBMCs or a T cell subset sorted from them (not recorded which). The receptors here all came from a young man who had mild COVID-19 (a few samples of this study predate the infection). Cell type and time point are not known.

There are a few counts of this clonotype. The rearrangement uses TRBV5-6 and TRBJ2-1; D remains unclear. Looked up from germline, CDR1 is SGHDT and CDR2 is YYEEEE. This CDR3 spans 14 amino acids. V was trimmed by 1 base and J by 0 bases, leaving 5 bases between them. CDR3 region: CASSLSNSYNEQFF. In DNA form, the CDR3 reads TGTGCCAGCAGCTTGTCTAACTCCTACAATGAGCAGTTCTTC.

This clonotype has more than one count but fewer than ten. CDR3 nucleotides: TGCGCCAGCAGCCAGGAAGTCACAGGGATACAGCCCCAGCATTTT. Residues: CASSQEVTGIQPQHF. This chain uses TRBV4-3 with TRBJ1-5; D may be TRBD1 (6 bases). With 3 bases removed from V and 7 bases from J, the gap between germline ends came to 16 bases. The germline CDR1 and CDR2 sequences are LGHNA and YSLEER. The CDR3 has 15 amino acids.

The V and J genes are TRBV12-3 or TRBV12-4 and TRBJ2-3, with TRBD1 as a possible D gene (5 bases). The CDR3 is made up of 14 amino acids. V was trimmed by 5 bases and J by 1 base, leaving 10 bases between them. The CDR3 spells CASSGLGGTDTQYF. The DNA of the CDR3 is TGTGCCAGCAGTGGGCTAGGGGGCACAGATACGCAGTATTTT.

This clonotype was counted between two and nine times. The chain has TRBV18 and TRBJ1-1; 7 nucleotides align to TRBD1. The CDR3 extends over 16 amino acids. Germline V gene lookup returns CDR1 KGHSH and CDR2 LQKENI. V gave up 5 bases and J gave up 5 bases; unmatched junction bases: 14. CDR3 region: CASSRGLLDRATEAFF. The CDR3 DNA is TGTGCCAGCTCAAGGGGGCTGCTTGATCGAGCGACTGAAGCTTTCTTT.

The table lists this clonotype with a few counts. The rearrangement uses TRBV20-1 and TRBJ2-3; the match to TRBD1 covers 7 bases. Germline CDR1 reads DFQATT; CDR2 reads SNEGSKA (reference sequence). This CDR3 has 14 residues. The J segment lost 6 bases and the V segment lost 6 bases, leaving 12 bases of the junction unmatched. The CDR3 coding sequence is TGCAGTGCCCTCCGGACAGGTCGTTTGGATACGCAGTATTTT. Translated, it gives CSALRTGRLDTQYF.

This clonotype was seen a handful of times. V is TRBV20-1 and J is TRBJ2-5, with D perhaps matching TRBD2 (7 bases). The CDR3 sequence is 14 residues long. The germline CDR1 and CDR2 sequences are DFQATT and SNEGSKA (reference sequence). V was cut by 6 bases and J by 5 bases, with 19 bases left in between. The CDR3 is CSAPGRGARETQYF. The CDR3 bases are TGCAGTGCCCCTGGGAGGGGGGCACGGGAGACCCAGTACTTC.

The chain recombines TRBV7-2 with TRBJ1-2, with no clear D. CDR3 size: 14 residues. V was clipped by 1 base and J by 0 bases, with 6 bases between them. From germline, CDR1 is SGHTA and CDR2 FQGNSA. CDR3 DNA: TGTGCCAGCAGCTTAGAGGTTGCTAACTATGGCTACACCTTC. Encoded protein: CASSLEVANYGYTF.

This sequence joins TRBV25-1 and TRBJ1-1; no clear D gene. Trimming left V 6 bases short and J 11 bases short, with 19 bases between. Germline V CDR1 and CDR2: MGHDK, SYGVNS. This CDR3 comprises 13 residues. CDR3 bases: TGTGCCAGCAGCCCAAAGTGCGAGGGTCGGGCTTTCTTT. Translation gives CASSPKCEGRAFF.